Presented here are 26 T cell receptor beta chains from one specimen sequenced in a study of graft-versus-host responses after intestinal transplantation (dated by TCRdb to about 2021). To isolate intraepithelial and lamina propria lymphocytes from graft specimens, dithiothreitol, EDTA incubations and collagenase D digestion were used. To prepare the library, the immunoSEQ multiplex PCR assay was applied. This is the immuneACCESS table as TCRdb keeps it, with only in-frame sequences that have V and J called. A part of the clones is gone; compared with another copy, unresolved V genes explain less than half, and the rest is unexplained. Counted in this sample were some 8,700 clones; approximately 79% of them appeared once. Of the sample, about 34% falls within the top ten clones. The starting material was ileum tissue, obtained around 530 days after intestinal transplant. Source of these receptors: a human patient who received an intestinal transplant, so some T cells may come from the graft donor.

There are a few counts of this clone. This rearrangement joins TRBV27 to TRBJ2-4, with TRBD1 identical over 7 bases. V was pared by 5 bases and J by 1 base, with 11 bases of the junction left unmatched. Germline CDR1 is MNHEY and CDR2 is SMNVEV (reference sequence). CDR3 length: 17 residues. CDR3: CASSPSTGVDAKNIQYF. CDR3 DNA sequence: TGTGCCAGCAGTCCTTCTACAGGGGTTGATGCCAAAAACATTCAGTACTTC.

This chain uses TRBV18 with TRBJ1-1; D unclear. V lost 0 bases and J 1 base, leaving 3 bases between the germline ends. The CDR3 covers 13 residues. CDR1 is KGHSH, CDR2 LQKENI, per germline. The CDR3 nucleotides read TGTGCCAGCTCACCACCAGGGAACACTGAAGCTTTCTTT. It encodes CASSPPGNTEAFF.

The CDR3 is CAWGPGTGGSNQPQHF. CDR3 nucleotide sequence: TGTGCCTGGGGTCCGGGGACAGGGGGGAGCAATCAGCCCCAGCATTTT. The chain employs TRBV30 and TRBJ1-5; 11 bases match TRBD1. Germline V gene sequence: CDR1 GTSNPN, CDR2 SVGIG (reference sequence). The length of the CDR3 is 16 residues. V dropped 5 bases and J dropped 1; count of bases not matched to a gene: 7.

The chain couples TRBV7-2 to TRBJ2-5, with 8 bases lining up with TRBD1. The DNA end favors TRBJ2-7, so the J call may be wrong. The CDR3 totals 15 residues. The V gene's germline CDR1 is SGHTA and CDR2 FQGNSA. The CDR3, as DNA: TGTGCCAGCAGCCAACGGACAGGGTCCCTCTACGAGCAGTACTTC. Translation: CASSQRTGSLYEQYF.

The V call is TRBV6-5, the J call TRBJ1-1; D is uncertain. The germline V and J ends were trimmed by 0 bases and 2 bases, with 7 bases remaining between them. The germline gives CDR1 MNHEY, CDR2 SVGAGI. The length of the CDR3 is 14 residues. The CDR3 DNA follows: TGTGCCAGCAGTTACTCGTTGACCAACACTGAAGCTTTCTTT. Protein product: CASSYSLTNTEAFF.

The rearrangement links TRBV28 to TRBJ1-3, with D unclear. The CDR3 has 13 amino acids. Looked up from germline, CDR1 is MDHEN and CDR2 is SYDVKM. Trimming cost V 7 bases and J 0 bases, with 7 bases left between them. The CDR3 sequence is CASNGGSGNTIYF. CDR3 sequence (DNA): TGTGCCAGCAATGGCGGCTCTGGAAACACCATATATTTT. Full variable domain (outside the CDR3, taken from reference TRBV28 and TRBJ1-3): DVKVTQSSRYLVKRTGEKVFLECVQDMDHENMFWYRQDPGLGLRLIYFSYDVKMKEKGDIPEGYSVSREKKERFSLILESASTNQTSMYLCASNGGSGNTIYFGEGSWLTVV.

The J gene is TRBJ1-2, the V gene TRBV7-8; 9 bases match TRBD1. The CDR3 is made up of 14 amino acids. CDR1 and CDR2 (germline): SGHVS, FQNEAQ. The junction had 6 bases not matched to a gene; V was cut back by 4 bases and J by 6 bases. DNA of the CDR3: TGTGCCAGCAGCTCGGACAGGGGAGTGGATGGCTACACCTTC. Its translation: CASSSDRGVDGYTF.

The chain combines TRBV7-9 with TRBJ2-1; the match to TRBD2 covers 10 bases. Germline CDR1 is SEHNR and CDR2 is FQNEAQ (reference sequence). There are 15 residues in the CDR3. The V gene end was trimmed by 4 bases and the J gene end by 6 bases; junction bases not matched to a gene: 6. The CDR3 region is CASSSPSGGTNEQFF. CDR3 in DNA: TGTGCCAGCAGCTCTCCTAGCGGGGGTACCAATGAGCAGTTCTTC.

This chain uses TRBV6-6 with TRBJ1-6; TRBD1 might be the D (6 bases). Trimming took off 7 bases at V and 7 bases at J, with 20 bases between the two ends. The CDR3 totals 16 residues. Germline V gene sequence: CDR1 MNHNY, CDR2 SVGAGI (reference sequence). This CDR3 reads CASTFYQDSLNSPLHF. The CDR3, as DNA: TGTGCCAGCACCTTCTACCAGGACAGCCTAAATTCACCCCTCCACTTT.

The rearrangement joins TRBV2 to TRBJ2-7, with a possible D match to TRBD2 (6 bases). Germline loops: CDR1 SNHLY, CDR2 FYNNEI. The CDR3 contains 11 residues. V gave up 8 bases and J gave up 4 bases, with 9 bases separating them. The CDR3 region has the DNA TGTGCCAGCCGGGAGTATTACGAGCAGTACTTC. Protein sequence: CASREYYEQYF.

The chain uses TRBV4-2 and TRBJ1-1; 8 positions agree with TRBD1. Losses at the gene ends were 3 bases for V and 5 bases for J; bases not matched to a gene: 8. Germline values: CDR1 LGHNA, CDR2 YNFKEQ. The CDR3 length is 15 residues. The CDR3 region is CASSHAGTGGTEAFF. The CDR3 DNA follows: TGTGCCAGCAGCCATGCCGGGACAGGAGGAACTGAAGCTTTCTTT.

This clone has only a few counts. This chain joins TRBV18 and TRBJ2-7, with D unclear. The CDR3 consists of 15 residues. V gave up 5 bases and J gave up 4 bases, with 18 bases separating them. Germline V gene data show CDR1 as KGHSH and CDR2 as LQKENI. The CDR3 DNA reads TGTGCCAGCTCAGAGGCAGGCAACTCGGCGTACGAGCAGTACTTC. It specifies CASSEAGNSAYEQYF.

This clone has a single count. The rearrangement links TRBV6-5 to TRBJ2-5, with 8 bases identical to TRBD2. J gave up 1 base and V 6 bases, and 4 bases lay outside the gene matches. The length of the CDR3 is 14 residues. Per the germline V gene, CDR1 is MNHEY and CDR2 is SVGAGI. The CDR3 protein is CASRTGGAQETQYF. CDR3 sequence (DNA): TGTGCCAGCAGAACGGGAGGGGCCCAAGAGACCCAGTACTTC.

This clone has only a few counts. The CDR3 here is CASSLVSQNTEAFF. The CDR3 region has the DNA TGTGCCAGCAGTTTAGTGAGTCAGAACACTGAAGCTTTCTTT. This chain connects TRBV28 to TRBJ1-1; D not resolved. This CDR3 has 14 residues. Germline CDR1 reads MDHEN; CDR2 reads SYDVKM. Trimming removed 2 bases at V and 1 base at J, with 8 bases between.

The genes are TRBV27 and TRBJ2-1; 8 bases line up with TRBD1. The CDR3 is 16 amino acids. From germline, CDR1 is MNHEY and CDR2 SMNVEV (reference sequence). V lost 4 bases to trimming and J lost 8 bases; unmatched junction nucleotides: 13. CDR3 bases: TGTGCCAGCAGTTCGGACAGGGCTGGGCACATCTATGAGCAGTTCTTC. Its translation: CASSSDRAGHIYEQFF.

This clone was detected a few times. This chain connects TRBV7-2 to TRBJ1-2, with a tentative D call TRBD1 (6 bases). The V and J ends lost 3 bases and 8 bases respectively, with 13 bases between them. This CDR3 is 13 amino acids long. Germline assignment: CDR1 SGHTA and CDR2 FQGNSA. DNA for the CDR3: TGTGCCAGCAGCTTGTCAGGGGCGGGGGGCTACACCTTC. It specifies CASSLSGAGGYTF.

The chain carries TRBV19 and TRBJ1-1; D ambiguous. This CDR3 is built from 12 residues. Trimming stripped 5 bases from V and 8 bases from J, with 12 bases between. CDR1 and CDR2 from the germline V gene are LNHDA and SQIVND (reference sequence). The DNA for the CDR3 is TGTGCCAGTAGTCGCAGGTTCCACGAAGCTTTCTTT. It is translated as CASSRRFHEAFF.

This chain joins TRBV11-2 and TRBJ2-7; 7 nucleotides align to TRBD1. Germline CDR1 and CDR2: SGHAT and FQNNGV. With 7 bases clipped from V and 3 bases from J, the junction kept 9 bases outside the gene matches. The length of the CDR3 is 14 residues. CDR3 residues: CASTAQSGGYEQYF. Here the CDR3 DNA reads TGTGCCAGCACAGCTCAATCAGGGGGCTACGAGCAGTACTTC.

The chain joins TRBV12-5 to TRBJ2-5, with D perhaps matching TRBD2 (6 bases). CDR1 and CDR2 (germline): LGHNT, FRNRAP. CDR3 length equals 13 residues. The V and J ends lost 5 bases and 3 bases respectively, with 10 bases between them. CDR3 in DNA: TGTGCTAGTGGTCCGGGAGCTAAAGAGACCCAGTACTTC. Translation gives CASGPGAKETQYF.

The chain employs TRBV4-2 and TRBJ2-5; D call uncertain. The CDR3 covers 13 residues. The V gene lost 3 bases and the J gene lost 0 bases, with 5 bases spanning the gap. Germline V lookup: CDR1 LGHNA, CDR2 YNFKEQ. CDR3: CASSQRNQETQYF. The CDR3 nucleotides are TGTGCCAGCAGCCAGCGAAACCAAGAGACCCAGTACTTC.

V gene TRBV28 combines with J gene TRBJ1-5; TRBD1 might be the D (5 bases). The CDR3 extends over 12 amino acids. Per germline, CDR1 MDHEN and CDR2 SYDVKM. Trimming stripped 7 bases from V and 2 bases from J, with 6 bases between. The CDR3 DNA reads TGTGCCAGCAAACAGGGCAATCAGCCCCAGCATTTT. As protein: CASKQGNQPQHF.

The gene calls are TRBV4-2 and TRBJ2-5; a possible D gene is TRBD2 (6 bases). CDR1 is LGHNA and CDR2 is YNFKEQ in the germline V gene. The V gene lost 2 bases and the J gene lost 4 bases, with 14 bases spanning the gap. This CDR3 comprises 15 residues. For the CDR3, the DNA is TGTGCCAGCAGCCAATCGGGCGGGGCGGTAGAGACCCAGTACTTC. Translating it yields CASSQSGGAVETQYF.

V usage is TRBV28 and J usage is TRBJ2-5, with D possibly called TRBD1 or TRBD2 (5 bases each). Deletions cut 1 base from V and 3 bases from J, with 21 bases between. From germline, CDR1 is MDHEN and CDR2 SYDVKM. The CDR3 extends over 18 amino acids. CDR3 sequence (DNA): TGTGCCAGCAGTTTATCCCCGACGGGACCTGGATACAAAGAGACCCAGTACTTC. Its translation: CASSLSPTGPGYKETQYF.

V is TRBV7-9 and J is TRBJ2-7, with 8 bases identical to TRBD2. Trimming removed 4 bases from V and 0 bases from J; junction bases left unmatched: 5. CDR3 length: 15 residues. The germline CDR1 and CDR2 sequences are SEHNR and FQNEAQ (reference sequence). The CDR3: CASSYFSGSSYEQYF. The CDR3 DNA reads as TGTGCCAGCAGCTACTTCAGCGGGAGCTCCTACGAGCAGTACTTC.

The chain recombines TRBV19 with TRBJ2-1; no definite D call. The CDR3 length is 11 residues. The germline V and J ends were trimmed by 3 bases and 9 bases, with 6 bases remaining between them. The V gene's germline CDR1 is LNHDA and CDR2 SQIVND (reference sequence). The CDR3 nucleotides read TGTGCCAGTAGTATTGGAAGTGAGCAGTTCTTC. This codes for CASSIGSEQFF.

The chain recombines TRBV6-4 with TRBJ2-4; D is perhaps TRBD2 (7 bases). Trimming took 0 bases from V and 6 from J, leaving 12 bases between them. The CDR3 consists of 15 residues. Germline CDR1 and CDR2: MRHNA and SNTAGT. The CDR3 DNA sequence: TGTGCCAGCAGTGACTCTACGGGGGGCGGAAACATTCAGTACTTC. Protein: CASSDSTGGGNIQYF.